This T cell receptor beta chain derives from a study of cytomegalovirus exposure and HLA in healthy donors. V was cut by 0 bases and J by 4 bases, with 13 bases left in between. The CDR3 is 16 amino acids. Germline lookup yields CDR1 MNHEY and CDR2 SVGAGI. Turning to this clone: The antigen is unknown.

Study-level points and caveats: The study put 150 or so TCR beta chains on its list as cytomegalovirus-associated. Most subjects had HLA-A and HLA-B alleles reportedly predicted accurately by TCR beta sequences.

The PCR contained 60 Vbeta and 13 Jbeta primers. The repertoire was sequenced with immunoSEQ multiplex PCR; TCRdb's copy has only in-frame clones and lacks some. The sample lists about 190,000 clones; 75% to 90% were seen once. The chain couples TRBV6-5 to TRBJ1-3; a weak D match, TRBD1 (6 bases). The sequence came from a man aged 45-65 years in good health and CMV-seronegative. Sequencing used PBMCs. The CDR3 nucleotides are TGTGCCAGCAGTTACTCGAAACAGGGTGTCGGAAACACCATATATTTT. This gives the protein CASSYSKQGVGNTIYF.